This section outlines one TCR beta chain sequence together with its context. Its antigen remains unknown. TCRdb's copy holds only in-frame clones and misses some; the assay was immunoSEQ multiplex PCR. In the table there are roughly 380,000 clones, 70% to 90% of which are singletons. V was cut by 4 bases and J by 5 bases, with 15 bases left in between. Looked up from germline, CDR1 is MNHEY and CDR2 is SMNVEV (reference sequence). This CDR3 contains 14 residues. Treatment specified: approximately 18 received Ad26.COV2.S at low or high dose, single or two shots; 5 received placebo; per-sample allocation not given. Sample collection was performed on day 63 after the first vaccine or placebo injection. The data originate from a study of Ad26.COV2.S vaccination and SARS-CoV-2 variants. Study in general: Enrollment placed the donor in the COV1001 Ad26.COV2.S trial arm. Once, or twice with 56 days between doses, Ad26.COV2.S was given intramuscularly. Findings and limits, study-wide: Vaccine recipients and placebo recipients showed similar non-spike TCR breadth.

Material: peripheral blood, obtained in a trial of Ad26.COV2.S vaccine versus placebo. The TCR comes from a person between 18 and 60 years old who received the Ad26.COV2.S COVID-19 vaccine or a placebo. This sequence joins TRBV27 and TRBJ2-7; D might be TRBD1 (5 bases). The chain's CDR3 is CASSWQAQGDEQYF. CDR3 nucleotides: TGTGCCAGCAGTTGGCAGGCCCAGGGCGACGAGCAGTACTTC.